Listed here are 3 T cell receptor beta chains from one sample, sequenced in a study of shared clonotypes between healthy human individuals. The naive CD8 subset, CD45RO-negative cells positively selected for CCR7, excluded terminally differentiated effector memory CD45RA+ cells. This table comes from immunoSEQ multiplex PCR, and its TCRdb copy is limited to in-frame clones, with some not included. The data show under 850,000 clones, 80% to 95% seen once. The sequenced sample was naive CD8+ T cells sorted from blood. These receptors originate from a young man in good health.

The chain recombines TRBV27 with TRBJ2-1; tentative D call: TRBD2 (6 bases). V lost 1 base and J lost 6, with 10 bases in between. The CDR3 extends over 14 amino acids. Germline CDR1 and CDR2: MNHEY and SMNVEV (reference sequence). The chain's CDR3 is CASSLLWGGNEQFF. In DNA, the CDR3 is TGTGCCAGCAGTTTATTGTGGGGAGGCAATGAGCAGTTCTTC.

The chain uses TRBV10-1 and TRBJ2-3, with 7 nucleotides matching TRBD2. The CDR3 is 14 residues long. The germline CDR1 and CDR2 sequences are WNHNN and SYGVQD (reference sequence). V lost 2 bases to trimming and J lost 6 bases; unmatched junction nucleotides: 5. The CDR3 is CASSERTSPDTQYF. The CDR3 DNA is TGCGCCAGCAGTGAGAGGACTAGTCCTGATACGCAGTATTTT.

CDR3 loop: CASSSSGLAGPENTGELFF. The CDR3 DNA reads as TGTGCCAGCAGCTCCTCGGGGCTAGCGGGACCCGAGAACACCGGGGAGCTGTTTTTT. This chain connects TRBV13 to TRBJ2-2, with 9 bases aligning to TRBD2. The trim removed 4 bases at V and 1 base at J, leaving 13 bases unmatched. The length of the CDR3 is 19 residues. Looked up from germline, CDR1 is PRHDT and CDR2 is FYEKMQ (reference sequence).